This T cell receptor (beta chain) was captured by sequencing in a study of blood T cell repertoires in COVID-19 (dated by TCRdb to about 2020). With respect to the entire study: Samples covering the acute and convalescent phases of COVID-19 were provided by collaborators in the United States, Italy and Spain. The material from the prospective study consisted of cDNA or gDNA derived from T cells, B-cell-depleted T cells, or PBMCs. Deeply sampled blood TCRbeta repertoires from subjects exposed to, actively infected with, or recovered from COVID-19 were included in the dataset. The repertoires were made available in a free public database intended to serve as a resource for research on the immune response to SARS-CoV-2. The samples were drawn from two sources: the first 160 participants of the ongoing ImmuneRACE study, and fewer than 1,500 subjects contributed by 6 global collaborators. Nearly every sample came with metadata listing a de-identified subject ID, COVID-19 status, age in years and sex. HLA class I and class II types, where available, came from metadata supplied by the sample provider rather than from assay-based typing. What the research found in general, with its limitations: How much clinical and demographic metadata was included differed by source and by participant, and the metadata was provided uncurated.

TCRbeta CDR3 regions were amplified from genomic DNA by means of the immunoSEQ Assay, a bias-controlled multiplex PCR. Per the original workflow: The number of nucleated cells in each sample was estimated from the amplification of reference gene primers within the assay. To quantify the absolute abundance of each unique TCRbeta CDR3 rearrangement, sequence reads were collapsed and filtered. For each sample, productive Simpson clonality was calculated as the square root of Simpson's diversity index across productive rearrangements. TCRdb provides this immuneACCESS table in a form limited to in-frame rearrangements. Some clones are lacking; in checked studies, under half of them reflect an unresolved V gene, and why the rest are absent is not known. V, J and clone size are taken as reported in that table, and D and trimming were inferred from the DNA itself. The sample has about 240,000 clones on record, about four fifths of them singletons. Around 7% of the sample comes from the top ten.

At one collaborating source in Seattle, patients were enrolled during active infection and were followed longitudinally through the course of disease. Each collaborating institution followed its own protocols to collect whole blood in K2EDTA tubes. For TCRbeta analysis, collaborators shipped samples in one of three forms: frozen whole blood, isolated PBMCs, or DNA extracted from either of those sample types. Worth noting for this clone: The target of this receptor is not known. There are no base qualities to consult, and no much larger clone falls within one base.

The CDR3 measures 15 amino acids from cysteine to phenylalanine. Of the read, only the CDR3 DNA is kept; its 45 bases are in frame from base 1. From a lookup of the germline V gene, CDR1 and CDR2 are SGHDT and YYEEEE. Between the V and J ends, shortened by 5 bases and 0 bases respectively, the junction contains 12 bases. This sequence uses TRBV5-6 and TRBJ2-4; TRBD1 is perhaps the D gene, given 5 matching bases. This TCR was recovered from an elderly woman with COVID-19, enrolled during active disease. What was sequenced was peripheral blood. The nucleotides are TGTGCCAGCAGTATGGGGCAGCTAGCCAAAAACATTCAGTACTTC. The translation is CASSMGQLAKNIQYF.